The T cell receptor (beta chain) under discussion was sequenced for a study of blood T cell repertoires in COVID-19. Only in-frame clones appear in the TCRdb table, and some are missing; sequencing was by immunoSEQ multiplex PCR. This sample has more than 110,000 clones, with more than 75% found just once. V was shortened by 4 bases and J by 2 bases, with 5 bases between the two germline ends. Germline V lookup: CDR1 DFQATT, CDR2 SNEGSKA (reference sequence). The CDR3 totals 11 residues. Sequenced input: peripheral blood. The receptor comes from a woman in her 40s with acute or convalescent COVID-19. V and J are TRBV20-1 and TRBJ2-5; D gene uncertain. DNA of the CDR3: TGCAGTGCTACCCTTCAAGAGACCCAGTACTTC. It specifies CSATLQETQYF.